This entry concerns a single TCR beta chain. This same CDR3 is encoded by further DNA sequences in the sample. In the authors' methods: Counts of nucleated cells, estimated from reference gene primer amplification, were obtained. Measured with immunoSEQ multiplex PCR; TCRdb has only the in-frame clones, and not every one. D and trimming come from the DNA, and the V and J calls and clone size come from that table. The sample yields approximately 140,000 clones, around 88% seen once. This CDR3 is built from 15 residues. The germline V gene has CDR1 MNHEY and CDR2 SVGAGI. Trimming took 0 bases from V and 2 from J; bases not matched to a gene: 1. This specimen comes from a study of blood T cell repertoires in COVID-19. Turning to the study itself: Samples representing acute and convalescent COVID-19 were sourced from the United States, Italy and Spain. T cells, B-cell-depleted T cells, or PBMCs supplied cDNA or gDNA.

Sequenced: peripheral blood. This chain joins TRBV6-5 and TRBJ1-3; 7 nucleotides match TRBD1. The sequence derives from a woman aged 55-70 years with acute or convalescent COVID-19. The CDR3 sequence is CASSYSTGTGNTIYF. CDR3 in DNA: TGTGCCAGCAGTTACTCGACAGGGACTGGAAACACCATATATTTT.